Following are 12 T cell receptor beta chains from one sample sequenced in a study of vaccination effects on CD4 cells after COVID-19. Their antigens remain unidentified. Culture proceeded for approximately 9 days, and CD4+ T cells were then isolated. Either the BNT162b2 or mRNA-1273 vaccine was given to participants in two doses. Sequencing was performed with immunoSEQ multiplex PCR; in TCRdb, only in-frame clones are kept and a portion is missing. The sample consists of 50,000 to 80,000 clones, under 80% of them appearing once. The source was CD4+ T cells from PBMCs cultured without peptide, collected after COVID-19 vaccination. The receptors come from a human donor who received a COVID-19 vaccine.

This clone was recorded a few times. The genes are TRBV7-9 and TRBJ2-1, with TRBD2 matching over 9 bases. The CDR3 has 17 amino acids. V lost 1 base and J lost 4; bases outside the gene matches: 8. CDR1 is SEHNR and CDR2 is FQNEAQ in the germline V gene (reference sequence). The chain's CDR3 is CASSLEGTSPRYNEQFF. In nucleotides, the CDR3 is TGTGCCAGCAGCTTAGAGGGGACTAGCCCGAGGTACAATGAGCAGTTCTTC.

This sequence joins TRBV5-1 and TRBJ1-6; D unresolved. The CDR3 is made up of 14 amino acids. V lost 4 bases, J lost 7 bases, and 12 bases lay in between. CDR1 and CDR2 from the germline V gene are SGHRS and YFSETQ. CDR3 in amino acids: CASSDGDGNSPLHF. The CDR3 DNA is TGCGCCAGCAGCGATGGCGACGGAAATTCACCCCTCCACTTT. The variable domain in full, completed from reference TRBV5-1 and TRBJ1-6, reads KAGVTQTPRYLIKTRGQQVTLSCSPISGHRSVSWYQQTPGQGLQFLFEYFSETQRNKGNFPGRFSGRQFSNSRSEMNVSTLELGDSALYLCASSDGDGNSPLHFGNGTRLTVT.

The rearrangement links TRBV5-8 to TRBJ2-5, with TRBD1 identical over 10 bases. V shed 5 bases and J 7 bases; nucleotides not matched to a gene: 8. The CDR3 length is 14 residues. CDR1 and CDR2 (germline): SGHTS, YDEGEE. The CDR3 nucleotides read TGTGCCAGCAGTCCCGGGACAGGGGATGTGACCCAGTACTTC. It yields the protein CASSPGTGDVTQYF.

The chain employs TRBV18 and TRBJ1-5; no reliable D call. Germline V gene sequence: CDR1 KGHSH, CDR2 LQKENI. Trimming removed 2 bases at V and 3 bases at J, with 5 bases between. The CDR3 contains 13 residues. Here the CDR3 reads CASSPGLNQPQHF. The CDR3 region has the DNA TGTGCCAGCTCACCAGGACTCAATCAGCCCCAGCATTTT. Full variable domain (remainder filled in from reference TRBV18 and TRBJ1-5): NAGVMQNPRHLVRRRGQEARLRCSPMKGHSHVYWYRQLPEEGLKFMVYLQKENIIDESGMPKERFSAEFPKEGPSILRIQQVVRGDSAAYFCASSPGLNQPQHFGDGTRLSIL.

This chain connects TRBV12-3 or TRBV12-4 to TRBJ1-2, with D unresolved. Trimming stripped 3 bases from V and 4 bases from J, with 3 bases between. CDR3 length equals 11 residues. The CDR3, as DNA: TGTGCCAGCAGTTTGCGCTATGGCTACACCTTC. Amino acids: CASSLRYGYTF.

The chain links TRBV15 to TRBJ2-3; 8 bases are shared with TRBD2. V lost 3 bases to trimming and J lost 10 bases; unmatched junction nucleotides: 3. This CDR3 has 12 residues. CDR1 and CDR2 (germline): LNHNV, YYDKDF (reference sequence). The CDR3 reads CATSSGGGSQYF. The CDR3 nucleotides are TGTGCCACCAGCAGCGGGGGGGGTTCGCAGTATTTT.

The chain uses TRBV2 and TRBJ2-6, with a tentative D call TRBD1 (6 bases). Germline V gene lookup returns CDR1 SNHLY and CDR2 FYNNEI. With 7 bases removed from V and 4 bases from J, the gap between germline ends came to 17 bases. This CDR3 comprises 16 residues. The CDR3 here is CASNPTTGYGANVLTF. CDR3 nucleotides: TGTGCCAGCAACCCGACCACAGGGTACGGGGCCAACGTCCTGACTTTC.

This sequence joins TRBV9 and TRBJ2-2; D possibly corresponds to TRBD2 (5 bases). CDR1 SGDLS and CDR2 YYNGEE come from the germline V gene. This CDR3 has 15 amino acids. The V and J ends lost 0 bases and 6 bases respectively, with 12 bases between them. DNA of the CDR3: TGTGCCAGCAGCGTAGTTGAGGGCTTGTCCGGGGAGCTGTTTTTT. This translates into CASSVVEGLSGELFF.

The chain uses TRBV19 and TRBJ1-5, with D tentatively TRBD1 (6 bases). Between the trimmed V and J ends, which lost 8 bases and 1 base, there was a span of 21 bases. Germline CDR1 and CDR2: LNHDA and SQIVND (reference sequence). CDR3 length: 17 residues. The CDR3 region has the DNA TGTGCCAGTCACAAGCCCGGGGGCCGGAGCAGCAATCAGCCCCAGCATTTT. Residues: CASHKPGGRSSNQPQHF.

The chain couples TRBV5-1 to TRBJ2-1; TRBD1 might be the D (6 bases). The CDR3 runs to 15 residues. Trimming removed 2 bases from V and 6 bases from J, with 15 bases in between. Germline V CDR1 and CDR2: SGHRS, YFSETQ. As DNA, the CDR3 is TGCGCCAGCAGCTTCTCAGGGGCCGCACCCAATGAGCAGTTCTTC. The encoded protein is CASSFSGAAPNEQFF.

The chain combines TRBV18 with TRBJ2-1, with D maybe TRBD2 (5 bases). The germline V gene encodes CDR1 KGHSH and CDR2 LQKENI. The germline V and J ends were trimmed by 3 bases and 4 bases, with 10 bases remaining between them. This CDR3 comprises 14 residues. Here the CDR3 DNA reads TGTGCCAGCTCACCCGGACTTACTTACAATGAGCAGTTCTTC. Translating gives CASSPGLTYNEQFF.

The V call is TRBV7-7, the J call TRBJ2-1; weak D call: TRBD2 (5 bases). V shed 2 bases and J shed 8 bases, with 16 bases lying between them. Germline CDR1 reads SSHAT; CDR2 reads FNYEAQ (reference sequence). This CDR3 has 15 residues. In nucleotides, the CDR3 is TGTGCCAGCAGCTTATCCTACTCGGGATATCATGAGCAGTTCTTC. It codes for CASSLSYSGYHEQFF.